This T cell receptor (beta chain) emerged from a study of blood T cell repertoires in COVID-19. The wider study: From the United States, Italy and Spain came samples of acute and convalescent COVID-19. The analysed material was cDNA or gDNA that came from T cells, B-cell-depleted T cells, or PBMCs.

Seattle's enrolled individuals joined amid active infection and were then monitored longitudinally. Assay: immunoSEQ multiplex PCR; the TCRdb copy retains only in-frame clones and omits some. The table records 440,000 or so clones, roughly 90% of them present only once. The germline V and J ends were trimmed by 5 bases and 1 base, with 11 bases remaining between them. From germline, CDR1 is SEHNR and CDR2 FQNEAQ (reference sequence). This CDR3 has 14 amino acids. The sequence came from a woman aged 40 to 50 with COVID-19, enrolled during active disease. The sequenced sample consisted of peripheral blood. The chain carries TRBV7-9 and TRBJ1-1, with a weak D call TRBD1 (5 bases). The CDR3 spells CASSPRVTNTEAFF. The DNA of the CDR3 is TGTGCCAGCAGCCCCAGGGTGACGAACACTGAAGCTTTCTTT.